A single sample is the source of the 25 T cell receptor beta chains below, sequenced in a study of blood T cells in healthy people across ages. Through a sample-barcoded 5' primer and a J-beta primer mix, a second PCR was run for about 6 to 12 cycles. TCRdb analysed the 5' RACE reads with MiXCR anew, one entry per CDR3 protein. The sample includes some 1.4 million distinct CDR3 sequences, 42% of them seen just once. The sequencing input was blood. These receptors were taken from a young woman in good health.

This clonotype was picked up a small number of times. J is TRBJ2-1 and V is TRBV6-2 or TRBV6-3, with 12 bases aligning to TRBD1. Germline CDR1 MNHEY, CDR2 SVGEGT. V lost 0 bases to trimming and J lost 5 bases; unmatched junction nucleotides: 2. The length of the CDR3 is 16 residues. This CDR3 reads CASSYSGTGGHNEQFF. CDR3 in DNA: TGTGCCAGCAGTTACTCGGGGACAGGGGGCCACAATGAGCAGTTCTTC.

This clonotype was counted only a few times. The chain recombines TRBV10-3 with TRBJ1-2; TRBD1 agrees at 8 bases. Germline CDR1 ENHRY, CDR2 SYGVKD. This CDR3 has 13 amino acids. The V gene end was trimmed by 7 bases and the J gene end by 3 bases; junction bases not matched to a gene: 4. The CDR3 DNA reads TGTGCCATCAAGGCAGGGGGCTACTATGGCTACACCTTC. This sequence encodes CAIKAGGYYGYTF.

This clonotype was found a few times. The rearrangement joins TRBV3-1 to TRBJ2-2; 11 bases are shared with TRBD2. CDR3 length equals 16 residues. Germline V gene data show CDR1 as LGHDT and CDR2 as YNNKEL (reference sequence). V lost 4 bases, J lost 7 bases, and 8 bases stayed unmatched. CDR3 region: CASSREWGLAVGELFF. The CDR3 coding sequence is TGTGCCAGCAGCCGAGAATGGGGACTAGCGGTCGGGGAGCTGTTTTTT.

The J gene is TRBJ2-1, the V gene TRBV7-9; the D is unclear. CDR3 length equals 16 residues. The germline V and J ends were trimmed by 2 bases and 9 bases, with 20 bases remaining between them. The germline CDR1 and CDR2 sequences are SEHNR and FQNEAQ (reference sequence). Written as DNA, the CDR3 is TGTGCCAGCAGCTTAATAAGAAGGGAAAGCGTTTTTGAGCAGTTCTTC. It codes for CASSLIRRESVFEQFF.

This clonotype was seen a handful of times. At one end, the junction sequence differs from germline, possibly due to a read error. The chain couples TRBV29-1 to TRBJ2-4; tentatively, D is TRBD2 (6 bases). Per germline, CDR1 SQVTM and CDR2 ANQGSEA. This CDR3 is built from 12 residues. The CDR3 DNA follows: TGCAGCGCTGTGACCGCGGGGAGCATTAAGTACTTC. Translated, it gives CSAVTAGSIKYF.

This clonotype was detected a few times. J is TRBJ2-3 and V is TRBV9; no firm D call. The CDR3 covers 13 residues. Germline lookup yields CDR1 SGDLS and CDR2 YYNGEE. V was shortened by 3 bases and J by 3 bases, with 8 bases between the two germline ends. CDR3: CASSATQTDTQYF. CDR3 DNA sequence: TGTGCCAGCAGCGCCACTCAGACAGATACGCAGTATTTT.

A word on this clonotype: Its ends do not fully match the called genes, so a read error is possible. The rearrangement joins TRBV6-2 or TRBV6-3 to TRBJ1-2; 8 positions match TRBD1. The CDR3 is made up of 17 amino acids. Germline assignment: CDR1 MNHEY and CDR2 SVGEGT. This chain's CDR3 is CASRTRKTDRGNDGYTF. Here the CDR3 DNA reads TGTGCCAGCAGAACCCGCAAAACTGACAGGGGTAACGATGGCTACACCTTC.

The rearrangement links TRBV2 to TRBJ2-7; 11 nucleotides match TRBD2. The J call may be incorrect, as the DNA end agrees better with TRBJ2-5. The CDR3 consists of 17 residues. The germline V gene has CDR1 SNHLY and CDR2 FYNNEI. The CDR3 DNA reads TGTGCCAGCGTCCGCAAGACTAGCGGGACCCAGGGGGAGACCCAGTACTTC. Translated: CASVRKTSGTQGETQYF.

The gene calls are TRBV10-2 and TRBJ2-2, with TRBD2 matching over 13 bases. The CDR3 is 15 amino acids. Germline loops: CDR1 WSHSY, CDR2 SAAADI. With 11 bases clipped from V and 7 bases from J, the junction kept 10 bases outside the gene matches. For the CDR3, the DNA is TGCGCCGCTTCCGGGACTAGCGGGGCGAACGGGGAGCTGTTTTTT. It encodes CAASGTSGANGELFF.

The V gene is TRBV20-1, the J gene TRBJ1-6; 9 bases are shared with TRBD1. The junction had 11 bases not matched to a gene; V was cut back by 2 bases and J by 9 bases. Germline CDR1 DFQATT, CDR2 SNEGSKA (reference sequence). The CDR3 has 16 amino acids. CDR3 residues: CSARSTGTGNASPLHF. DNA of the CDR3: TGCAGTGCTAGAAGCACCGGGACAGGGAATGCTTCACCCCTCCACTTT.

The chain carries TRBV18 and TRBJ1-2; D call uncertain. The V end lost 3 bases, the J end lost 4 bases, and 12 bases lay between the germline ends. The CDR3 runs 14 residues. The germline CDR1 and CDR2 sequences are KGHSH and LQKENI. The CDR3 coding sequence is TGTGCCAGCTCACCGGAAAGGGTCGGCTATGGCTACACCTTC. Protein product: CASSPERVGYGYTF.

The CDR3 here is CAGSTGDSYEQYF. CDR3 coding DNA: TGTGCCGGCTCGACAGGGGATTCCTACGAGCAGTACTTC. This chain links TRBV30 with TRBJ2-7; 8 bases align to TRBD1. Losses at the gene ends were 8 bases for V and 1 base for J; bases not matched to a gene: 7. The CDR3 length is 13 residues. CDR1 is GTSNPN, CDR2 SVGIG, per germline (reference sequence).

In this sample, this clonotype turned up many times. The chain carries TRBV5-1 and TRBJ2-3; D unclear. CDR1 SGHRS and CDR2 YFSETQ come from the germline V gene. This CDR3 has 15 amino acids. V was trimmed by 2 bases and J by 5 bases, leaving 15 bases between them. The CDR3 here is CASSLPTGSQDTQYF. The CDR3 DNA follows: TGCGCCAGCAGCTTACCTACGGGTTCTCAAGATACGCAGTATTTT.

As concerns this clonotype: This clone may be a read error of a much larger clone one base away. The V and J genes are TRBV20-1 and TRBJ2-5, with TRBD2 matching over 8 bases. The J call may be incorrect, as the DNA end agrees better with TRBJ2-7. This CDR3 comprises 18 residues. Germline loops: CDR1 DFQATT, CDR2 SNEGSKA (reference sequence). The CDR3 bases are TGCAGTGCTAGAGTAACCGGGACTAACGGGAGGGCCTCCTACGAGCAGTACTTC. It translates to CSARVTGTNGRASYEQYF.

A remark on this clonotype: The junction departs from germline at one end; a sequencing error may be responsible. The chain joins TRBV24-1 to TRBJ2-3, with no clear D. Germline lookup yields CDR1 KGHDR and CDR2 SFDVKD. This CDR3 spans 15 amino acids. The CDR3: CVTSGSGQGTDTQYF. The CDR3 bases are TGTGTCACCAGTGGCTCTGGGCAGGGCACAGATACGCAGTATTTT.

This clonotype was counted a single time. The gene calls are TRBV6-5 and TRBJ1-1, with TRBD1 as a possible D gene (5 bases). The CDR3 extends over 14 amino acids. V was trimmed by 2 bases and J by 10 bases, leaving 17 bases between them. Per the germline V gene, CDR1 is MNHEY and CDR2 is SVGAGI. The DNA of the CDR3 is TGTGCCAGCAGTTACGGAGGGGCGGCCACCGGAGCTTTCTTT. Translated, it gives CASSYGGAATGAFF.

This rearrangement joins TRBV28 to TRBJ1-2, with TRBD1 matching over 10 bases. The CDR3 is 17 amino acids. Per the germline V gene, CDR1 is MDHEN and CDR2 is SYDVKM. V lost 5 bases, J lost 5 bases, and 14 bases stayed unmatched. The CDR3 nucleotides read TGTGCCAGCAGTCCCTTGGGACAGGGGAGACGTGGATATGGCTACACCTTC. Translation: CASSPLGQGRRGYGYTF.

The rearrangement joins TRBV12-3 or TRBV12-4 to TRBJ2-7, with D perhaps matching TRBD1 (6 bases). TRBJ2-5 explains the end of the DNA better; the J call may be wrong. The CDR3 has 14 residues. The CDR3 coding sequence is TGTGCCAGCAGTCGCTACAGGGTTAGGGAGACCCAGTACTTC. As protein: CASSRYRVRETQYF.

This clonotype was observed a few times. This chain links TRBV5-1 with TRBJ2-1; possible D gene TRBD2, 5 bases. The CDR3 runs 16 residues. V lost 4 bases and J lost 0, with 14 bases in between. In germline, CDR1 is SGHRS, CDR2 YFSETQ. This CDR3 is CASSPRPGNSYNEQFF. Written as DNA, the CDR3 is TGCGCCAGCAGCCCCCGCCCGGGGAACTCCTACAATGAGCAGTTCTTC.

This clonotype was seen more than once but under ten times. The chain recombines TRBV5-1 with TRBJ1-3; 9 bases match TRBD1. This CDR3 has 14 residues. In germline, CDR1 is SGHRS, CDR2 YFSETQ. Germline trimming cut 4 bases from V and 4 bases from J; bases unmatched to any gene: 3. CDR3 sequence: CASSGQGYGNTIYF. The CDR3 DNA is TGCGCCAGCAGCGGACAGGGGTACGGAAACACCATATATTTT. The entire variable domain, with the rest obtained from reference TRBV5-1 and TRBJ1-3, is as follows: KAGVTQTPRYLIKTRGQQVTLSCSPISGHRSVSWYQQTPGQGLQFLFEYFSETQRNKGNFPGRFSGRQFSNSRSEMNVSTLELGDSALYLCASSGQGYGNTIYFGEGSWLTVV.

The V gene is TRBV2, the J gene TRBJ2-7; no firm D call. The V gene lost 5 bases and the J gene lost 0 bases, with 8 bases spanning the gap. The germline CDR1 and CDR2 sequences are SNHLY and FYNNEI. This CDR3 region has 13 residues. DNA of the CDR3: TGTGCCAGCAGTACGCAGCTCTCCTACGAGCAGTACTTC. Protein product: CASSTQLSYEQYF.

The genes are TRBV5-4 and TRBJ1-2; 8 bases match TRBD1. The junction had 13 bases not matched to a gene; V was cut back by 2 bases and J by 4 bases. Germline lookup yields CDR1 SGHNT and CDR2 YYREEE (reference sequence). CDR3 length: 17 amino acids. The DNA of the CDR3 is TGTGCCAGCAGCTTTCCGGGACAGGACGCCCCTTTCTATGGCTACACCTTC. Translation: CASSFPGQDAPFYGYTF. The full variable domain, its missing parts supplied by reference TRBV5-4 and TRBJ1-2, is ETGVTQSPTHLIKTRGQQVTLRCSSQSGHNTVSWYQQALGQGPQFIFQYYREEENGRGNFPPRFSGLQFPNYSSELNVNALELDDSALYLCASSFPGQDAPFYGYTFGSGTRLTVV.

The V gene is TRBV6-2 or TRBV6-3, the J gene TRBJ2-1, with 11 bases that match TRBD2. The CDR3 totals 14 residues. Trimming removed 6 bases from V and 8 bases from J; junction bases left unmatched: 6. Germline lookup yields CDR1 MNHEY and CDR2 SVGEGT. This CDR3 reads CASSRPGLADEQFF. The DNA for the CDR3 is TGTGCCAGCAGCCGACCGGGACTAGCGGATGAGCAGTTCTTC.

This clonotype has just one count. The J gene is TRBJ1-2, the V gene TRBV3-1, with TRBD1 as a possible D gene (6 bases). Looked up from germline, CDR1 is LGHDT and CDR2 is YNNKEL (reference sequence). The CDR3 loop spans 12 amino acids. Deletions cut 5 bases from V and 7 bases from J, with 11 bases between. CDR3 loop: CASSETGFGYTF. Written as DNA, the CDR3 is TGTGCCAGCAGCGAAACAGGGTTTGGCTACACCTTC.

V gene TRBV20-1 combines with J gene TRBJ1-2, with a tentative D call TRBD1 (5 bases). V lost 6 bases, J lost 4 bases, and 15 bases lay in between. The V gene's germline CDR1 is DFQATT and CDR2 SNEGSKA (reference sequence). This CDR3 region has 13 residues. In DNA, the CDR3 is TGCAGTGCCGAATCGACAGAATCCTATGGCTACACCTTC. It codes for CSAESTESYGYTF.